These 18 T cell receptor beta chains originate from one sample sequenced in a study of shared clonotypes between healthy human individuals. Assay used: immunoSEQ multiplex PCR; TCRdb lists only in-frame clones, some missing. The sample consists of millions of clones, approximately 93% of them appearing once. The sample consisted of naive CD4+ T cells from PBMCs. Subset described: CD45RA+ positively selected. The receptors originated from a man younger than 35 in good health. Some clones in this sample may be carry-over from other donors' samples.

The rearrangement uses TRBV19 and TRBJ1-2, with 7 bases that match TRBD1. The length of the CDR3 is 16 residues. V dropped 7 bases and J dropped 3; count of bases not matched to a gene: 14. Germline V gene lookup returns CDR1 LNHDA and CDR2 SQIVND (reference sequence). The CDR3, as DNA: TGTGCCAGTAACCTGAGGCGGCAGGGGGGTTACTATGGCTACACCTTC. This sequence encodes CASNLRRQGGYYGYTF.

This chain uses TRBV7-3 with TRBJ2-2; D is possibly TRBD2 (6 bases). The CDR3 consists of 14 residues. V lost 8 bases and J 0 bases, leaving 10 bases between the germline ends. The V gene's germline CDR1 is SGHTA and CDR2 FQGTGA. CDR3 loop: CASAGGPNTGELFF. The CDR3 DNA reads TGTGCCAGCGCAGGAGGGCCGAACACCGGGGAGCTGTTTTTT.

This clone was seen a single time. This chain joins TRBV7-2 and TRBJ2-5; 8 bases agree with TRBD1. Losses at the gene ends were 1 base for V and 5 bases for J; bases not matched to a gene: 12. Germline values: CDR1 SGHTA, CDR2 FQGNSA. This CDR3 spans 17 amino acids. CDR3 nucleotide sequence: TGTGCCAGCAGCTTAGAGGGGACAGGCGCCCCGGTCGAGACCCAGTACTTC. Its protein is CASSLEGTGAPVETQYF.

The J gene is TRBJ2-5, the V gene TRBV10-3, with TRBD1 matching 8 bases. The V and J ends lost 6 bases and 5 bases, in that order; junction bases with no gene match: 8. Germline values: CDR1 ENHRY, CDR2 SYGVKD. The CDR3 totals 14 residues. The CDR3 sequence is CAISSLRGLETQYF. The DNA for the CDR3 is TGTGCCATCAGCTCCCTCAGGGGGCTTGAGACCCAGTACTTC.

This chain uses TRBV28 with TRBJ1-4, with unresolved D. Between the trimmed V and J ends, which lost 4 bases and 5 bases, there was a span of 17 bases. CDR3 length: 16 residues. Germline lookup yields CDR1 MDHEN and CDR2 SYDVKM. CDR3 nucleotide sequence: TGTGCCAGCAGTTCAGCCCGCGGGTCCGACAATGAAAAACTGTTTTTT. As protein: CASSSARGSDNEKLFF. Together with reference TRBV28 and TRBJ1-4, the CDR3 gives the full variable domain: DVKVTQSSRYLVKRTGEKVFLECVQDMDHENMFWYRQDPGLGLRLIYFSYDVKMKEKGDIPEGYSVSREKKERFSLILESASTNQTSMYLCASSSARGSDNEKLFFGSGTQLSVL.

This chain links TRBV15 with TRBJ2-1; D not resolved. CDR1 and CDR2 (germline): LNHNV, YYDKDF (reference sequence). V lost 0 bases and J 0 bases, leaving 6 bases between the germline ends. The CDR3 is 15 amino acids. The CDR3 region has the DNA TGTGCCACCAGCAGAGATAGTGGCTCCTACAATGAGCAGTTCTTC. It yields the protein CATSRDSGSYNEQFF. Filled out from reference TRBV15 and TRBJ2-1, the complete variable domain reads DAMVIQNPRYQVTQFGKPVTLSCSQTLNHNVMYWYQQKSSQAPKLLFHYYDKDFNNEADTPDNFQSRRPNTSFCFLDIRSPGLGDTAMYLCATSRDSGSYNEQFFGPGTRLTVL.

The V call is TRBV18, the J call TRBJ1-5, with 8 bases matching TRBD1. The CDR3 loop spans 17 amino acids. CDR1 is KGHSH and CDR2 is LQKENI in the germline V gene. The V and J ends lost 6 bases and 0 bases, in that order; junction bases with no gene match: 10. The CDR3 loop reads CASSLRDRQASNQPQHF. The CDR3 DNA is TGTGCCAGCTCGCTCCGGGACAGGCAAGCTAGCAATCAGCCCCAGCATTTT.

The V call is TRBV15, the J call TRBJ1-5; D perhaps matches TRBD1 (6 bases). The CDR3 contains 16 residues. Trimming took 0 bases from V and 3 from J, leaving 12 bases between them. Germline values: CDR1 LNHNV, CDR2 YYDKDF (reference sequence). CDR3 protein: CATSRDGRTDNQPQHF. DNA for the CDR3: TGTGCCACCAGCAGAGATGGGAGGACAGACAATCAGCCCCAGCATTTT.

CDR3 sequence reads: CASSLGGISTDTQYF. The CDR3 nucleotides read TGTGCCAGCAGCTTGGGCGGGATTAGCACAGATACGCAGTATTTT. This sequence joins TRBV5-5 and TRBJ2-3; possibly TRBD2 for D (6 bases). Trimming removed 0 bases at V and 0 bases at J, with 8 bases between. This CDR3 is 15 amino acids long. CDR1 SGHKS and CDR2 YYEKEE come from the germline V gene (reference sequence).

This clone appeared once. This chain connects TRBV25-1 to TRBJ2-5; TRBD1 aligns across 10 bases. The V and J ends lost 7 bases and 4 bases, in that order; junction bases with no gene match: 9. Germline V gene lookup returns CDR1 MGHDK and CDR2 SYGVNS. The CDR3 covers 15 residues. This chain's CDR3 is CASKPDRGFGETQYF. The CDR3 coding sequence is TGTGCCAGCAAACCGGACAGGGGGTTTGGAGAGACCCAGTACTTC. The full variable domain, with the rest looked up from reference TRBV25-1 and TRBJ2-5, is EADIYQTPRYLVIGTGKKITLECSQTMGHDKMYWYQQDPGMELHLIHYSYGVNSTEKGDLSSESTVSRIRTEHFPLTLESARPSHTSQYLCASKPDRGFGETQYFGPGTRLLVL.

The genes are TRBV9 and TRBJ2-5; D is ambiguous. Germline values: CDR1 SGDLS, CDR2 YYNGEE. This CDR3 spans 14 amino acids. V was clipped by 0 bases and J by 5 bases, with 11 bases between them. The chain's CDR3 is CASSVAGQAETQYF. DNA for the CDR3: TGTGCCAGCAGCGTAGCTGGGCAGGCGGAGACCCAGTACTTC.

This rearrangement joins TRBV7-2 to TRBJ1-5; D is unclear. Germline V CDR1 and CDR2: SGHTA, FQGNSA. The CDR3 is 13 residues long. V shed 2 bases and J shed 5 bases, with 7 bases lying between them. This chain's CDR3 is CASSLRMDQPQHF. CDR3 bases: TGTGCCAGCAGCTTAAGGATGGATCAGCCCCAGCATTTT.

The V gene is TRBV10-3, the J gene TRBJ2-5; D gene uncertain. V lost 10 bases and J 0 bases, leaving 12 bases between the germline ends. Germline loops: CDR1 ENHRY, CDR2 SYGVKD. There are 13 residues in the CDR3. CDR3 amino acids: CATSVPNQETQYF. The CDR3 DNA sequence: TGTGCCACCAGCGTCCCGAACCAAGAGACCCAGTACTTC.

V is TRBV19 and J is TRBJ2-1; D unclear. The length of the CDR3 is 14 residues. Trimming took 3 bases from V and 5 from J, leaving 11 bases between them. From germline, CDR1 is LNHDA and CDR2 SQIVND (reference sequence). The CDR3 DNA sequence: TGTGCCAGTAGTATTTTTGCCACGGACAATGAGCAGTTCTTC. Residues: CASSIFATDNEQFF.

This clone was detected once. CDR3 protein: CASSLGGFGEQSNQPQHF. The CDR3 region has the DNA TGTGCCAGCAGCTTAGGAGGATTTGGCGAACAAAGCAATCAGCCCCAGCATTTT. This chain connects TRBV7-8 to TRBJ1-5; D remains ambiguous. V lost 1 base and J lost 1, with 17 bases in between. This CDR3 spans 18 amino acids. Germline-derived CDR1 and CDR2 are SGHVS and FQNEAQ. Full variable domain (remainder filled in from reference TRBV7-8 and TRBJ1-5): GAGVSQSPRYKVAKRGQDVALRCDPISGHVSLFWYQQALGQGPEFLTYFQNEAQLDKSGLPSDRFFAERPEGSVSTLKIQRTQQEDSAVYLCASSLGGFGEQSNQPQHFGDGTRLSIL.

The chain's CDR3 is CASSQPTGGKSTEAFF. CDR3 DNA sequence: TGTGCCAGCAGCCAACCTACAGGGGGCAAGAGCACTGAAGCTTTCTTT. The chain uses TRBV14 and TRBJ1-1; TRBD1 matches at 9 bases. The germline V gene has CDR1 SGHDN and CDR2 FVKESK. Losses at the gene ends were 2 bases for V and 4 bases for J; bases not matched to a gene: 8. This CDR3 is 16 amino acids long.

This chain joins TRBV7-3 and TRBJ2-7, with D possibly being TRBD2 (6 bases). Trimming stripped 5 bases from V and 3 bases from J, with 17 bases between. This CDR3 has 15 residues. Germline V gene sequence: CDR1 SGHTA, CDR2 FQGTGA. In DNA, the CDR3 is TGTGCCAGCAGCCCTGGACCTGGAGGGAACTACGAGCAGTACTTC. Protein: CASSPGPGGNYEQYF.

The chain couples TRBV28 to TRBJ2-1; D is perhaps TRBD2 (6 bases). The CDR3 loop spans 17 amino acids. Trimming took 2 bases from V and 1 from J, leaving 15 bases between them. Germline V gene lookup returns CDR1 MDHEN and CDR2 SYDVKM. CDR3 bases: TGTGCCAGCAGTTTAGCGCCTGGGGGGTTGTCCTACAATGAGCAGTTCTTC. Amino acid sequence: CASSLAPGGLSYNEQFF.